Listed here are 22 T cell receptor beta chains from one sample, sequenced in a study of T cell changes during pregnancy in multiple sclerosis. Assay used: immunoSEQ multiplex PCR; TCRdb lists only in-frame clones, some missing. Of about 97,000 clones listed, approximately 90% are singletons. The specimen comprised peripheral blood, sampled in the second trimester of pregnancy. The receptors shown here come from a female donor in good health, enrolled as a control in a pregnancy study.

This chain uses TRBV11-2 with TRBJ1-4; TRBD1 agrees at 10 bases. V was clipped by 4 bases and J by 8 bases; unmatched bases: 10. CDR1 is SGHAT and CDR2 is FQNNGV in the germline V gene. CDR3 length: 16 residues. CDR3 in amino acids: CASSSSRDRGNEKLFF. The CDR3, as DNA: TGTGCCAGCAGCTCGTCCCGGGACAGGGGTAACGAAAAACTGTTTTTT.

The CDR3: CASSLSGYYGYTF. The CDR3 coding sequence is TGTGCCAGCAGCTTGAGCGGGTACTATGGCTACACCTTC. The V gene is TRBV7-2, the J gene TRBJ1-2; D is uncertain. CDR1 is SGHTA and CDR2 is FQGNSA in the germline V gene. Trimming pared 3 bases from V and 3 bases from J, leaving 8 bases between. The CDR3 consists of 13 residues.

A single count supports this clone. The chain links TRBV27 to TRBJ1-2, with D hard to call. This CDR3 has 11 residues. Germline loops: CDR1 MNHEY, CDR2 SMNVEV (reference sequence). The V end was cut by 8 bases, the J end by 4 bases, with 8 bases between. CDR3 DNA: TGTGCCAGCGGTCGGTCCTATGGCTACACCTTC. This encodes CASGRSYGYTF.

The J gene is TRBJ2-7, the V gene TRBV5-1, with 7 bases aligning to TRBD1. With V trimmed by 4 bases and J by 3 bases, 7 bases remained unmatched. CDR1 is SGHRS, CDR2 YFSETQ, per germline. This CDR3 contains 14 residues. The DNA of the CDR3 is TGCGCCAGCAGCCGGGACAGTAGTAACTACGAGCAGTACTTC. Its translation: CASSRDSSNYEQYF. The full variable domain, with the rest looked up from reference TRBV5-1 and TRBJ2-7, is KAGVTQTPRYLIKTRGQQVTLSCSPISGHRSVSWYQQTPGQGLQFLFEYFSETQRNKGNFPGRFSGRQFSNSRSEMNVSTLELGDSALYLCASSRDSSNYEQYFGPGTRLTVT.

This chain connects TRBV27 to TRBJ1-1; 7 positions agree with TRBD1. Looked up from germline, CDR1 is MNHEY and CDR2 is SMNVEV (reference sequence). V lost 7 bases to trimming and J lost 2 bases; unmatched junction nucleotides: 10. This CDR3 spans 15 amino acids. DNA of the CDR3: TGTGCCAGCACCCCAAGGACAGGCCCTAACACTGAAGCTTTCTTT. Translation gives CASTPRTGPNTEAFF.

This chain uses TRBV28 with TRBJ1-2; 8 bases align to TRBD1. CDR1 and CDR2 (germline): MDHEN, SYDVKM. CDR3 length equals 14 residues. V was pared by 3 bases and J by 2 bases, with 2 bases of the junction left unmatched. CDR3 sequence: CASSLGDRNYGYTF. The DNA of the CDR3 is TGTGCCAGCAGTTTGGGGGACAGGAACTATGGCTACACCTTC.

The chain uses TRBV7-8 and TRBJ1-6, with D tentatively TRBD1 (6 bases). The CDR3 spans 16 residues. Trimming removed 7 bases at V and 2 bases at J, with 15 bases between. Germline assignment: CDR1 SGHVS and CDR2 FQNEAQ. The CDR3 loop is CASIRTASPYNSPLHF. The CDR3 DNA is TGTGCCAGCATTAGGACAGCTAGTCCCTATAATTCACCCCTCCACTTT.

This clone was found a few times. V is TRBV4-1 and J is TRBJ1-2, with D possibly being TRBD1 (5 bases). The germline CDR1 and CDR2 sequences are MGHRA and YSYEKL. CDR3 length: 13 residues. V gave up 3 bases and J gave up 4 bases, with 9 bases separating them. The CDR3 DNA follows: TGCGCCAGCAGCCAGCGGGACTCCTATGGCTACACCTTC. Translating gives CASSQRDSYGYTF.

V is TRBV19 and J is TRBJ2-5; D gene ambiguous. Germline assignment: CDR1 LNHDA and CDR2 SQIVND (reference sequence). CDR3 size: 11 residues. The germline V and J ends were trimmed by 11 bases and 5 bases, with 12 bases remaining between them. The CDR3 sequence is CASYSGETQYF. The CDR3 nucleotides are TGTGCCTCCTACTCCGGGGAGACCCAGTACTTC.

This clone was counted a few times. The V and J genes are TRBV4-1 and TRBJ1-5; D is uncertain. The ends were cut back, 0 bases at V and 5 bases at J, with 14 bases in the middle. The CDR3 has 16 residues. Germline-derived CDR1 and CDR2 are MGHRA and YSYEKL. As DNA, the CDR3 is TGCGCCAGCAGCCAAGATTTGGGCCAGTTCCATCAGCCCCAGCATTTT. This translates into CASSQDLGQFHQPQHF.

The genes are TRBV7-9 and TRBJ1-1, with 9 bases fitting TRBD1. This CDR3 has 15 residues. J lost 5 bases, V lost 3 bases, and 7 bases had no gene match. CDR1 and CDR2 from the germline V gene are SEHNR and FQNEAQ (reference sequence). The CDR3 nucleotides are TGTGCCAGCAGCTTGGGACAGGGTCAGCGGACTGAAGCTTTCTTT. It encodes CASSLGQGQRTEAFF. The entire variable domain, with the rest obtained from reference TRBV7-9 and TRBJ1-1, is as follows: DTGVSQNPRHKITKRGQNVTFRCDPISEHNRLYWYRQTLGQGPEFLTYFQNEAQLEKSRLLSDRFSAERPKGSFSTLEIQRTEQGDSAMYLCASSLGQGQRTEAFFGQGTRLTVV.

V usage is TRBV7-2 and J usage is TRBJ1-1; 8 nucleotides agree with TRBD1. V shed 1 base and J 5 bases; nucleotides not matched to a gene: 6. This CDR3 has 15 residues. Germline V gene data show CDR1 as SGHTA and CDR2 as FQGNSA. CDR3 protein: CASSLDRGRSTEAFF. CDR3 nucleotide sequence: TGTGCCAGCAGCTTAGACAGGGGGAGATCTACTGAAGCTTTCTTT.

The DNA for the CDR3 is TGCGCCAGCAGCCAAGATCAGGGGATGACAGATACGCAGTATTTT. This sequence encodes CASSQDQGMTDTQYF. V gene TRBV4-1 combines with J gene TRBJ2-3, with D tentatively TRBD1 (6 bases). The CDR3 contains 15 residues. V was shortened by 0 bases and J by 3 bases, with 10 bases between the two germline ends. Germline CDR1 reads MGHRA; CDR2 reads YSYEKL.

The chain is built from TRBV4-3 and TRBJ2-1, with TRBD2 matching 12 bases. Germline CDR1 is LGHNA and CDR2 is YSLEER. The trim removed 0 bases at V and 8 bases at J, leaving 8 bases unmatched. The CDR3 sequence is 17 residues long. This chain's CDR3 is CASSQETSGSGVDEQFF. DNA for the CDR3: TGCGCCAGCAGCCAAGAGACTAGCGGGAGCGGAGTCGATGAGCAGTTCTTC.

V is TRBV5-1 and J is TRBJ2-3; TRBD2 is a possible D gene (7 bases). The CDR3 is 15 amino acids. Trimming took off 0 bases at V and 0 bases at J, with 8 bases between the two ends. Germline CDR1 is SGHRS and CDR2 is YFSETQ. CDR3 in amino acids: CASSLEGGSTDTQYF. In DNA form, the CDR3 reads TGCGCCAGCAGCTTGGAGGGGGGGAGCACAGATACGCAGTATTTT.

The CDR3 DNA reads TGTGCCAGTAGTATAGACAGGTTTTATGGCTACACCTTC. Protein product: CASSIDRFYGYTF. The rearrangement links TRBV19 to TRBJ1-2; D unresolved. Trimming left V 0 bases short and J 5 bases short, with 7 bases between. The CDR3 extends over 13 amino acids. CDR1 is LNHDA, CDR2 SQIVND, per germline (reference sequence).

The DNA for the CDR3 is TGTGCCAGCAGCCGCGGGGGCGAGGGCTACACCTTC. Translation: CASSRGGEGYTF. The chain carries TRBV5-8 and TRBJ1-2; D might be TRBD1 (6 bases). Trimming removed 4 bases from V and 8 bases from J, with 12 bases in between. Germline CDR1 SGHTS, CDR2 YDEGEE. This CDR3 has 12 residues.

This rearrangement joins TRBV6-5 to TRBJ1-1, with 7 nucleotides matching TRBD1. With 5 bases clipped from V and 6 bases from J, the junction kept 12 bases outside the gene matches. The CDR3 is 15 amino acids. Germline assignment: CDR1 MNHEY and CDR2 SVGAGI. The CDR3 nucleotides are TGTGCCAGCAGTCCTTCGACAGGGAACTTCGCTGAAGCTTTCTTT. Protein sequence: CASSPSTGNFAEAFF.

The gene calls are TRBV10-2 and TRBJ2-1; 14 nucleotides line up with TRBD2. The V gene's germline CDR1 is WSHSY and CDR2 SAAADI. The junction had 4 bases not matched to a gene; V was cut back by 8 bases and J by 7 bases. This CDR3 region has 14 residues. CDR3 protein: CASVGLAGVNEQFF. In DNA form, the CDR3 reads TGCGCCAGCGTGGGACTAGCGGGAGTGAATGAGCAGTTCTTC.

The CDR3 loop reads CASSLLGITTGSGGQYTF. Here the CDR3 DNA reads TGTGCCAGCAGCCTACTTGGGATTACTACGGGTTCAGGAGGTCAATACACCTTC. The chain links TRBV7-2 to TRBJ1-2, with no clear D. Germline assignment: CDR1 SGHTA and CDR2 FQGNSA. Trimming stripped 5 bases from V and 11 bases from J, with 33 bases between. The CDR3 has 18 residues.

This chain uses TRBV28 with TRBJ2-7; 7 nucleotides align to TRBD2. With 6 bases clipped from V and 4 bases from J, the junction kept 6 bases outside the gene matches. There are 13 residues in the CDR3. The germline CDR1 and CDR2 sequences are MDHEN and SYDVKM. The CDR3 coding sequence is TGTGCCAGCAGACCAAGCGGGAATTACGAGCAGTACTTC. Translating gives CASRPSGNYEQYF.

The chain employs TRBV9 and TRBJ2-3; 16 nucleotides agree with TRBD2. V shed 5 bases and J 6 bases; nucleotides not matched to a gene: 9. This CDR3 spans 17 amino acids. Germline CDR1 SGDLS, CDR2 YYNGEE. CDR3 in DNA: TGTGCCAGCAGTAAGGGACTAGCGGGAGGGAAGACGGATACGCAGTATTTT. Translation: CASSKGLAGGKTDTQYF.